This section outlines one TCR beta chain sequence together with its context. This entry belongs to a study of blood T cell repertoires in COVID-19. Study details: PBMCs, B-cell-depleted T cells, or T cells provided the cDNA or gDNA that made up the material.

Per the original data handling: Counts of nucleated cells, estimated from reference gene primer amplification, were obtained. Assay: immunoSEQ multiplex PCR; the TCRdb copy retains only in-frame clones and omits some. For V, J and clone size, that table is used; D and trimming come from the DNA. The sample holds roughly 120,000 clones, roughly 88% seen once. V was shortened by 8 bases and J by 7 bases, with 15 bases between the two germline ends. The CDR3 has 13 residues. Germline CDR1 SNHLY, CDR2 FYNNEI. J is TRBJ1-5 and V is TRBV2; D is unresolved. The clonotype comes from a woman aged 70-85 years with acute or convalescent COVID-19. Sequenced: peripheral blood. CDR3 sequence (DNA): TGTGCCAGCGAAGGAAGGCGAGGGCAGCCCCAGCATTTT. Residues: CASEGRRGQPQHF.